These 21 T cell receptor beta chains share one sample of origin, sequenced in a study of blood T cell repertoires in COVID-19. Some clones are missing from TCRdb's copy, which holds only in-frame ones; the method was immunoSEQ multiplex PCR. Of approximately 400,000 clones listed, more than 75% were seen once; the top ten hold around 1.1%. Material: peripheral blood. These receptors all stem from a human donor with acute or convalescent COVID-19. The donor label of this sample is uncertain.

This rearrangement joins TRBV7-9 to TRBJ1-2; D remains unclear. Germline V CDR1 and CDR2: SEHNR, FQNEAQ (reference sequence). The CDR3 consists of 14 residues. The V end was cut by 2 bases, the J end by 2 bases, with 9 bases between. The CDR3 is CASSLWADNYGYTF. The DNA of the CDR3 is TGTGCCAGCAGCTTATGGGCTGACAACTATGGCTACACCTTC.

This clone has a handful of counts. CDR3 nucleotide sequence: TGTGCCAGCAGCTTGCAAAGCGGATCCTACGAGCAGTACTTC. Translating gives CASSLQSGSYEQYF. The J gene is TRBJ2-7, the V gene TRBV5-6, with D maybe TRBD2 (5 bases). The germline V and J ends were trimmed by 1 base and 1 base, with 9 bases remaining between them. CDR1 is SGHDT and CDR2 is YYEEEE in the germline V gene. The CDR3 extends over 14 amino acids.

The chain joins TRBV4-1 to TRBJ1-2; maybe TRBD1 (6 bases). The V and J ends lost 0 bases and 8 bases respectively, with 13 bases between them. This CDR3 comprises 14 residues. CDR1 and CDR2 (germline): MGHRA, YSYEKL. The CDR3 protein is CASSQEWDIRGYTF. CDR3 in DNA: TGCGCCAGCAGCCAAGAGTGGGACATCAGAGGCTACACCTTC.

CDR3 residues: CASSLGLLKPYEQYF. CDR3 in DNA: TGTGCCAGCAGCTTAGGACTCCTAAAGCCCTACGAGCAGTACTTC. The rearrangement joins TRBV11-2 to TRBJ2-7; D call uncertain. Deletions cut 1 base from V and 2 bases from J, with 12 bases between. The V gene's germline CDR1 is SGHAT and CDR2 FQNNGV. The CDR3 is made up of 15 amino acids.

V and J are TRBV6-5 and TRBJ2-5; D might be TRBD1 (6 bases). Germline lookup yields CDR1 MNHEY and CDR2 SVGAGI. V dropped 1 base and J dropped 4 bases, with 16 bases sitting between them. CDR3 length equals 16 residues. Here the CDR3 DNA reads TGTGCCAGCAGTTACTTCAAAACAGGGTCTCGAGAGACCCAGTACTTC. Translating gives CASSYFKTGSRETQYF.

This clone occurred many times. The V gene is TRBV6-1, the J gene TRBJ2-3; D might be TRBD2 (6 bases). The CDR3 has 16 amino acids. Germline CDR1 is MNHNS and CDR2 is SASEGT. V dropped 4 bases and J dropped 4 bases, with 18 bases sitting between them. This chain's CDR3 is CASSGGRERAADTQYF. Written as DNA, the CDR3 is TGTGCCAGCAGTGGCGGTCGTGAGCGGGCGGCAGATACGCAGTATTTT.

The chain couples TRBV15 to TRBJ1-1; weak D call: TRBD1 (5 bases). The CDR3 runs to 17 residues. Deletions cut 0 bases from V and 1 base from J, with 15 bases between. From germline, CDR1 is LNHNV and CDR2 YYDKDF (reference sequence). The CDR3 DNA reads TGTGCCACCAGCAGAGATGGCCGGGGGACGACGAACACTGAAGCTTTCTTT. This translates into CATSRDGRGTTNTEAFF.

This clone was observed once. V and J are TRBV5-5 and TRBJ2-7; 7 bases are a match to TRBD1. Per the germline V gene, CDR1 is SGHKS and CDR2 is YYEKEE (reference sequence). V shed 1 base and J 1 base; nucleotides not matched to a gene: 5. The CDR3 totals 15 residues. This CDR3 reads CASSLPGTASYEQYF. In nucleotides, the CDR3 is TGTGCCAGCAGCTTGCCGGGGACAGCTTCCTACGAGCAGTACTTC.

The chain links TRBV21-1 to TRBJ1-1; the table's D call, TRBD1, has no DNA check behind it. TRBV21-1 is a known pseudogene. The CDR3 totals 9 residues. The CDR3: CASSKVGAF. CDR3 DNA sequence: TGTGCCAGCAGCAAAGTGGGGGCCTTT.

The chain joins TRBV6-5 to TRBJ1-1; TRBD1 matches at 8 bases. CDR1 MNHEY and CDR2 SVGAGI come from the germline V gene. The CDR3 extends over 13 amino acids. Trimming took 5 bases from V and 5 from J; bases not matched to a gene: 4. CDR3 amino acids: CASSTGGGTEAFF. The CDR3 DNA is TGTGCCAGCAGTACAGGGGGTGGGACTGAAGCTTTCTTT.

The rearrangement links TRBV7-9 to TRBJ1-6; 8 bases are a match to TRBD1. This CDR3 is built from 16 residues. Trimming took 5 bases from V and 8 from J; bases not matched to a gene: 11. CDR1 and CDR2 (germline): SEHNR, FQNEAQ (reference sequence). Here the CDR3 DNA reads TGTGCCAGCAGCGATCTAGCCGGACAGGGTGATTCACCCCTCCACTTT. Protein: CASSDLAGQGDSPLHF.

The rearrangement uses TRBV6-5 and TRBJ1-1, with D unresolved. Trimming removed 8 bases at V and 1 base at J, with 14 bases between. This CDR3 comprises 14 residues. Germline V gene sequence: CDR1 MNHEY, CDR2 SVGAGI. Here the CDR3 reads CASGTEQTNTEAFF. For the CDR3, the DNA is TGTGCCAGCGGAACAGAACAAACGAACACTGAAGCTTTCTTT.

The CDR3 sequence: CASSYHSGAYGYTF. For the CDR3, the DNA is TGTGCCAGCAGTTATCATTCAGGGGCCTATGGCTACACCTTC. The rearrangement links TRBV28 to TRBJ1-2, with D possibly TRBD1 on 6 matching bases. The CDR3 sequence is 14 residues long. V shed 4 bases and J shed 4 bases, with 13 bases lying between them. Germline V CDR1 and CDR2: MDHEN, SYDVKM.

This clone was detected only once. The chain carries TRBV2 and TRBJ2-3; 7 nucleotides agree with TRBD2. The CDR3 sequence is 14 residues long. Germline V gene sequence: CDR1 SNHLY, CDR2 FYNNEI. Losses at the gene ends were 6 bases for V and 1 base for J; bases not matched to a gene: 4. The CDR3 sequence: CASSFSGRTDTQYF. CDR3 nucleotide sequence: TGTGCCAGCAGCTTTAGCGGGCGCACAGATACGCAGTATTTT.

This clone was detected only a few times. The CDR3 spells CASSDAGILAEAFF. The CDR3 coding sequence is TGTGCCAGCAGTGATGCCGGGATATTGGCTGAAGCTTTCTTT. The chain employs TRBV6-1 and TRBJ1-1; no firm D call. Between the trimmed V and J ends, which lost 3 bases and 6 bases, there was a span of 14 bases. This CDR3 has 14 residues. CDR1 and CDR2 (germline): MNHNS, SASEGT.

This clone was seen only once. The chain employs TRBV29-1 and TRBJ1-4; no clear D. V lost 2 bases and J 4 bases, leaving 11 bases between the germline ends. CDR3 length: 14 amino acids. Looked up from germline, CDR1 is SQVTM and CDR2 is ANQGSEA. The CDR3 loop is CSVEFGGVNEKLFF. CDR3 bases: TGCAGCGTTGAATTCGGCGGCGTTAATGAAAAACTGTTTTTT.

V and J are TRBV18 and TRBJ1-5, with D perhaps TRBD1 (5 bases). This CDR3 spans 15 amino acids. Between the trimmed V and J ends, which lost 5 bases and 0 bases, there was a span of 11 bases. Germline CDR1 reads KGHSH; CDR2 reads LQKENI. CDR3 sequence (DNA): TGTGCCAGCTCAAATGGGGGGATTAGCAATCAGCCCCAGCATTTT. It yields the protein CASSNGGISNQPQHF.

The V gene is TRBV18, the J gene TRBJ2-2, with D hard to call. CDR1 and CDR2 (germline): KGHSH, LQKENI. The germline V and J ends were trimmed by 4 bases and 2 bases, with 11 bases remaining between them. The CDR3 spans 15 residues. For the CDR3, the DNA is TGTGCCAGCTCACTTGAACGGTTAAACACCGGGGAGCTGTTTTTT. Translated, it gives CASSLERLNTGELFF.

This sequence joins TRBV7-6 and TRBJ2-1; 10 nucleotides agree with TRBD2. CDR3 length: 16 amino acids. The J segment lost 4 bases and the V segment lost 5 bases, leaving 8 bases of the junction unmatched. Germline CDR1 reads SGHVS; CDR2 reads FNYEAQ. As DNA, the CDR3 is TGTGCCAGCAGCCGGAGGGCACTAGCGGGGTACAATGAGCAGTTCTTC. Protein: CASSRRALAGYNEQFF.

This chain uses TRBV6-5 with TRBJ2-5; D is perhaps TRBD2 (5 bases). There are 13 residues in the CDR3. Trimming left V 7 bases short and J 2 bases short, with 11 bases between. Germline V gives CDR1 MNHEY, CDR2 SVGAGI. CDR3 region: CASTDRGQETQYF. CDR3 DNA sequence: TGTGCCAGCACCGACCGGGGACAAGAGACCCAGTACTTC.

The table lists this clone with a count of one. The chain couples TRBV4-2 to TRBJ1-2, with TRBD1 as a possible D gene (6 bases). V was shortened by 1 base and J by 4 bases, with 7 bases between the two germline ends. This CDR3 contains 13 residues. Germline V gene sequence: CDR1 LGHNA, CDR2 YNFKEQ. CDR3 sequence reads: CASSQGQVYGYTF. CDR3 nucleotide sequence: TGTGCCAGCAGCCAAGGACAGGTCTATGGCTACACCTTC.